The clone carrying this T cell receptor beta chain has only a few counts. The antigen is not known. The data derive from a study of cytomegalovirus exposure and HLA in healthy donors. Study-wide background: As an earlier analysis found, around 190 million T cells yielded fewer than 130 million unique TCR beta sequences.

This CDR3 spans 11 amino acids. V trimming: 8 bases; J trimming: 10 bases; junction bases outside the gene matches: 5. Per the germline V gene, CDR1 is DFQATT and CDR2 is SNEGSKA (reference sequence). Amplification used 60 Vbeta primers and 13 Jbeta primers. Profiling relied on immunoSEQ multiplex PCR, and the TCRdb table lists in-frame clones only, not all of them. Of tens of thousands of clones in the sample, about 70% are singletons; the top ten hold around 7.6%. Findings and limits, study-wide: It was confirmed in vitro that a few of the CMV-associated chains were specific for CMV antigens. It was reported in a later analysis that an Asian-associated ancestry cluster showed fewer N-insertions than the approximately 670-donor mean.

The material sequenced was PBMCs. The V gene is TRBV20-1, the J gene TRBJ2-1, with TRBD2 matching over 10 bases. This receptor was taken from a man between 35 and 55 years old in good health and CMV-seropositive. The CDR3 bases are TGCAGTAGCGGGAGGGGCAGCGAGCAGTTCTTC. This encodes CSSGRGSEQFF.